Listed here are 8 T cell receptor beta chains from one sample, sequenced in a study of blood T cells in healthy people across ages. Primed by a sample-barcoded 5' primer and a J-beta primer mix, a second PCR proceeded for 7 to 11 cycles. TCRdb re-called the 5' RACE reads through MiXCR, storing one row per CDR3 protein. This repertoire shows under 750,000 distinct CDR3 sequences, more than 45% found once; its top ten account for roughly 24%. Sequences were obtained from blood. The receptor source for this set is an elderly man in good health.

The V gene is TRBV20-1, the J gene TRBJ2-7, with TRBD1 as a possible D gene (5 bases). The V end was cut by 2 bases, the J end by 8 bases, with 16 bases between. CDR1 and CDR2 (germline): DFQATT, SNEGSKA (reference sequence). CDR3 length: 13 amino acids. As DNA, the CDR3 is TGCAGTGCTAGACAGGGTGTTAGATACAAGCAGTACTTC. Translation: CSARQGVRYKQYF.

CDR3 nucleotide sequence: TGCGCCAGCAGCCAAGAGAGGGGGTATGGCTACACCTTC. Amino acids: CASSQERGYGYTF. The genes are TRBV4-3 and TRBJ1-2, with a possible D match to TRBD1 (6 bases). Trimming took off 0 bases at V and 5 bases at J, with 7 bases between the two ends. There are 13 residues in the CDR3. Germline loops: CDR1 LGHNA, CDR2 YSLEER.

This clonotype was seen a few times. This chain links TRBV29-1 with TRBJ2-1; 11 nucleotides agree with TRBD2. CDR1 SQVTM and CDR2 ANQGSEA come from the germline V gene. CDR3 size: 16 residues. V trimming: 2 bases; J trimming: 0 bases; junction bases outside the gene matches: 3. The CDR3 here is CSVELGTSGSYNEQFF. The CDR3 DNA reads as TGCAGCGTTGAACTCGGGACTAGCGGCTCCTACAATGAGCAGTTCTTC.

Written as DNA, the CDR3 is TGTGCCAGCAGTTCCCTCCGGCAGGGGTCGGCCGGGGAGCTGTTTTTT. As protein: CASSSLRQGSAGELFF. The rearrangement joins TRBV6-2 or TRBV6-3 to TRBJ2-2, with D maybe TRBD1 (6 bases). Trimming removed 4 bases from V and 6 bases from J, with 18 bases in between. This CDR3 has 16 amino acids. CDR1 MNHEY and CDR2 SVGEGT come from the germline V gene.

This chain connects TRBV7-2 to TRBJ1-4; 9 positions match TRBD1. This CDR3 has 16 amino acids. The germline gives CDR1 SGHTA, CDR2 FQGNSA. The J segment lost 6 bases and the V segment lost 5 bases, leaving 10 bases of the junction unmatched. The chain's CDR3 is CASSPSPRQGDEKLFF. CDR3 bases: TGTGCCAGCAGCCCTAGCCCTCGACAGGGGGATGAAAAACTGTTTTTT.

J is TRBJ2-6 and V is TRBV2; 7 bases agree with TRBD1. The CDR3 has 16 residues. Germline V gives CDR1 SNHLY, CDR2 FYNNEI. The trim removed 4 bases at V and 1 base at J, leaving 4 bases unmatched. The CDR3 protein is CASSGAGGSGANVLTF. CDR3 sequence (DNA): TGTGCCAGCAGTGGGGCAGGGGGTTCTGGGGCCAACGTCCTGACTTTC.

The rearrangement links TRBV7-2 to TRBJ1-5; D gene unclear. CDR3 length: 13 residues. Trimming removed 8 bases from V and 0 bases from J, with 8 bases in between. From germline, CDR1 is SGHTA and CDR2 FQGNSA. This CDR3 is CASAADSNQPQHF. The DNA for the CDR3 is TGTGCCAGCGCGGCAGATAGCAATCAGCCCCAGCATTTT.

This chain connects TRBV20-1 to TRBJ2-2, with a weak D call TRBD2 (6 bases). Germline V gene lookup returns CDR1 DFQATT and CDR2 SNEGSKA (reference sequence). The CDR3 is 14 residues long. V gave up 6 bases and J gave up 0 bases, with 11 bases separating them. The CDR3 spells CSARLEPNTGELFF. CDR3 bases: TGCAGTGCAAGACTAGAACCGAACACCGGGGAGCTGTTTTTT.